This T cell receptor beta chain was identified in a study of blood T cells in healthy people across ages (dated by TCRdb to about 2015). Turning to the overall study: In model experiments, template switching captured about one uniquely barcoded TCR beta cDNA molecule for every two T cells. To track age-related changes in TCR beta repertoire diversity, the study relied on deep sequencing normalized with unique cDNA molecular identifiers. Donors were grouped into four age groups: young (average 16 years), middle-aged (approximately 41), aged (around 60) and long-lived (approximately 81). For two donors (one aged 18 to 29 and one aged 80 or older), the study analyzed two additional independent replicas of 1 million unique cDNA reads from the same blood draw. Findings and caveats that apply to the study as a whole: The percentage of naive T cells measured by flow cytometry correlated strongly with observed TCR beta diversity. Estimates of total diversity based on one million sequenced T cells were regarded as lower bounds and as underestimates. As age increased, observed TCR beta diversity per million T cells dropped in a roughly linear way, and a significant reduction was already evident by age roughly 40. The CMV infection status of donors was not known, potentially confounding age-related changes in expanded clonotypes. Since profiling was done on bulk unsorted PBMCs, naive and antigen-experienced compartments could not be conclusively compared. The long-lived group showed more naive CD4+ T cells, fewer expanded clones and increased TCR diversity than the aged group, suggesting age selection.

The CDR3 holds 16 amino acids from the cysteine to the phenylalanine. The sequence is cut down to CDR3 DNA, 48 bases in frame from base 1. The germline V gene (reference sequence) yields LGHDT for CDR1 and YNNKEL for CDR2. V is pruned by 4 bases and J by 0 bases, leaving 6 bases of the junction without a gene match. Library preparation used 5' RACE. The sample was run on an Illumina HiSeq 2500. A second PCR of 7 to 11 cycles was performed with a sample-barcoded 5' primer and a J-beta primer mix. A template-switch 5' adaptor carrying 12 random nucleotides introduced a unique molecular identifier onto each TCR beta cDNA molecule. Each sample yielded at least 2.5 million CDR3-containing paired-end reads. First-strand cDNA synthesis was performed from all RNA using the Mint cDNA synthesis kit, with priming by a TRBC-specific oligonucleotide. Following uracil-DNA glycosylase treatment, a first 18-cycle PCR with universal primers M1SS and BC2_uni_R was performed on all cDNA. Processing in the source paper ran as follows. Each sample was normalized by randomly selecting 1 million high-quality reads, each carrying a distinct molecular identifier. Reads sharing molecular identifiers were discarded rather than binned into consensus sequences. CDR3 identification, clonotype clustering and error correction used MiTCR with a Q25 quality threshold and the strictest error-elimination algorithm. A nonparametric unseen species model with Euler transformation was used to estimate lower-bound total TCR beta diversity. The public reads were reanalyzed by TCRdb: fastp trimming at Q25, MiXCR alignment, in-frame beta chains only. CDR3 protein duplicates are merged, each entry listing the most common genes and DNA. These V and J calls derive from TCRdb rather than the authors' analysis. The sample profile shows approximately 800,000 distinct CDR3 sequences; around 25% of them were found once. The ten top clones hold under 4.5% of the sample.

This clonotype has a handful of counts. Its antigen is not yet known. No base qualities exist here, and no much larger clone lies one base off it. The donors were roughly 40 Caucasian individuals from Russia, aged roughly 6 to 100 years, who were systemically healthy. Each donor gave 8.5 to 10 milliliters of peripheral blood, collected into EDTA-treated Vacutainer tubes. Ficoll-Paque density-gradient centrifugation was used to isolate PBMCs, with at least 7 million per sample. Trizol reagent was used to extract total RNA from the PBMCs, yielding at least 6 micrograms per sample. For every donor, an aliquot of PBMCs went through flow cytometry to measure the percentages of naive CD45RAhigh/CD27high T cells. This sample was also put to use in a study of T cells of mothers and their children. As noted in the second study: Donors were nine systemically healthy Caucasian individuals: three mothers and their six children. cDNA synthesis used all of the extracted RNA, with around 1.4 ug of RNA in each 15 ul reaction. In the second PCR, the M1S primer added sample barcodes and 2-4 random nucleotides. More than 9 million TCR beta CDR3 reads were obtained from each mother, and 2.5 million to 3 million reads were obtained from each child. In both related and unrelated pairs, thymic selection shapes the output of TCR recombination in a similar way, with inherited differences having only a minor effect. Normalized repertoire overlap was always slightly but never significantly higher in related than unrelated mother-child pairs. No persistent microchimeric T cell clones were detected, at a sensitivity of roughly 93 clones per million clonotypes. The study used deep NGS to compare TCR beta repertoires of mothers and children, seeking features distinguishing related mother-child pairs from unrelated individuals. Mothers averaged about 40 +/- 4 years of age and children averaged approximately 11 +/- 4 years. After adapters were ligated using NEBNext reagents, the libraries underwent 100+100 nt paired-end sequencing on an Illumina HiSeq 2000. To avoid cross-contamination, the mother libraries and the child libraries were prepared a month apart and sequenced in separate runs. For each donor, between roughly 450,000 and 2,100,000 distinct TCR beta clonotypes were identified. Naive TCR beta clonotypes were estimated from low-frequency clonotypes matched to each donor's FACS-determined naive share, without sorting.

The sequence was obtained from a boy between 10 and 17 years old in good health. Sequenced: blood. The sequence is built from TRBV3-1 and TRBJ2-1; 7 middle bases align to TRBD2. This receptor has the CDR3 CASSPASGRSYNEQFF. The sequence in DNA is TGTGCCAGCAGCCCAGCTAGCGGCCGCTCCTACAATGAGCAGTTCTTC.